This TCR beta chain was identified during a study of T cell repertoires in cytomegalovirus infection. Study-level background: Epitope selection comprised recently identified HLA-C-restricted CMV epitopes and well-studied HLA-B-restricted CMV epitopes. An indication of both CMV infection and matching HLA type came from public TCR beta signatures.

Between the trimmed V and J ends, which lost 1 base and 8 bases, there was a span of 15 bases. This CDR3 is 15 amino acids long. TCRdb redid the calling of the reads with MiXCR, one entry per CDR3 protein. This table holds nearly 700,000 distinct CDR3 sequences, roughly 30% found once. Study-level points and caveats: Based on cumulative public TCR beta family frequency, carriers of CMV plus the relevant HLA were identified. Dominating the ex vivo response were HLA-C-restricted CMV-specific TCR beta clonotypes.

This clonotype occurred a few times. Its target is not known. This chain joins TRBV12-3 or TRBV12-4 and TRBJ2-1; no clear D gene. This sequence originates from a human donor in good health (CMV status not recorded). Some clones in this sample may be carry-over from other donors' samples. The sequenced sample was cultured PBMCs, obtained from culture after CMV antigen stimulation. DNA of the CDR3: TGTGCCAGCAGTTTAGGATTGCACCGCCCCCATGAGCAGTTCTTC. Its protein is CASSLGLHRPHEQFF.